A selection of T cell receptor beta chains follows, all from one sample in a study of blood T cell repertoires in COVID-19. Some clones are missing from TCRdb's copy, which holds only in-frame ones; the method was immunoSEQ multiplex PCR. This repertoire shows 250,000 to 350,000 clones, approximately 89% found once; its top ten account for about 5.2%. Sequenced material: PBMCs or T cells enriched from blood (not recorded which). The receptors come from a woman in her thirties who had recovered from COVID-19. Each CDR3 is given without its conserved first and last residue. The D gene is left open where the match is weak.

ASSQQGAHGYT	TRBV5-4	.	TRBJ1-2
ASSEPGAGNTIY	TRBV2	.	TRBJ1-3
ASSLNPESEQF	TRBV7-3	.	TRBJ2-1
ASSFAGSRTDTQY	TRBV28	.	TRBJ2-3
ASSVAGELF	TRBV9	.	TRBJ2-2
ASGLVAIAYFGANYGYT	TRBV12-5	.	TRBJ1-2
ASSPDARPGYT	TRBV11-2	.	TRBJ1-2
ASSFARAGGRAVDEQF	TRBV7-9	TRBD2	TRBJ2-1
AWGTSGSYNEQF	TRBV30	TRBD2	TRBJ2-1
ASSLTGPNYGYT	TRBV19	.	TRBJ1-2
AIQTGITEAF	TRBV28	.	TRBJ1-1
ATLMWRRGASGGELF	TRBV19	TRBD2	TRBJ2-2
ASSLVGGPREQY	TRBV27	.	TRBJ2-7
ASSRQGPNTEAF	TRBV5-8	TRBD1	TRBJ1-1
AILAGGQETQY	TRBV10-3	TRBD2	TRBJ2-5
ASSLGGLSYNSPLH	TRBV5-4	.	TRBJ1-6
ASSRLRAGPKSYGYT	TRBV7-8	.	TRBJ1-2
ASIEGTGSSRELF	TRBV5-1	TRBD1	TRBJ2-2
ASSRQMNTEAF	TRBV12-3/TRBV12-4	.	TRBJ1-1
ASSPGTGRGYT	TRBV2	TRBD1	TRBJ1-2
ASSPLAGGSFGQF	TRBV7-3	TRBD2	TRBJ2-1
ASSLGLAGVLGTDTQY	TRBV11-2	TRBD2	TRBJ2-3
ASSTSGGAEETQY	TRBV5-1	TRBD2	TRBJ2-5
ASSLATGPRGGGYT	TRBV5-1	TRBD1	TRBJ1-2
ASSYGLSNYGYT	TRBV6-5	.	TRBJ1-2
ASSRGQGEASPQAF	TRBV5-1	TRBD1	TRBJ1-1
ASSEAVRPQH	TRBV2	.	TRBJ1-5
ASSIDLRRYT	TRBV19	.	TRBJ1-2